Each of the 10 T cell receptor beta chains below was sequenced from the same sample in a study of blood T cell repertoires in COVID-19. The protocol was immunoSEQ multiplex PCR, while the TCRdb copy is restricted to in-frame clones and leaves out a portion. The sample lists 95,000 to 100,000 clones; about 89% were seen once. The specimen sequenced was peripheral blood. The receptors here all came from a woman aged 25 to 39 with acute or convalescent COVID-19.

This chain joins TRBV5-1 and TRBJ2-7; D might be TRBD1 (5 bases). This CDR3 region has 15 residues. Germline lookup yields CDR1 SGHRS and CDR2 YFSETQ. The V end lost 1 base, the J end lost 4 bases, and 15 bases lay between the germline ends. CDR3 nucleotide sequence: TGCGCCAGCAGCTTGATGGGTGACAGCTCATACGAGCAGTACTTC. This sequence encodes CASSLMGDSSYEQYF.

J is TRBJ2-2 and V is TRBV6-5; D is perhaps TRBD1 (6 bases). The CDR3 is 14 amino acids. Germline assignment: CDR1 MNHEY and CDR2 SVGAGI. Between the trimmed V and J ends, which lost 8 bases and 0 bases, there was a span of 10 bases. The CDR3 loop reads CASSRDTNTGELFF. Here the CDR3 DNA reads TGTGCCAGCTCCCGGGACACGAACACCGGGGAGCTGTTTTTT.

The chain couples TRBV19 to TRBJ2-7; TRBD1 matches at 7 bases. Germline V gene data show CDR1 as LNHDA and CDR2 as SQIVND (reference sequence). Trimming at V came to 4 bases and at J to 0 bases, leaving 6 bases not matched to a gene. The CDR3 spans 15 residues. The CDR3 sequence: CASSTTGTASYEQYF. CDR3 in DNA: TGTGCCAGTAGTACTACCGGGACAGCCTCCTACGAGCAGTACTTC.

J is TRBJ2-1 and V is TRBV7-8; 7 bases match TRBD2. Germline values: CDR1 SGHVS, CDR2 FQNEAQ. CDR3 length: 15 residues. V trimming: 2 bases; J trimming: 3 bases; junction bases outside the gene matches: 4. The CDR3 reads CASSLILAVYNEQFF. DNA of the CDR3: TGTGCCAGCAGCTTAATTCTAGCGGTCTACAATGAGCAGTTCTTC.

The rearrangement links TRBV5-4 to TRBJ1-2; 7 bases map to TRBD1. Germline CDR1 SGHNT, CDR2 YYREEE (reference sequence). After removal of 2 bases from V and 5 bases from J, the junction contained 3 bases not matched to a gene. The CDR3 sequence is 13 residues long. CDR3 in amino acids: CASSFDRVYGYTF. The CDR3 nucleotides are TGTGCCAGCAGCTTCGACAGGGTTTATGGCTACACCTTC.

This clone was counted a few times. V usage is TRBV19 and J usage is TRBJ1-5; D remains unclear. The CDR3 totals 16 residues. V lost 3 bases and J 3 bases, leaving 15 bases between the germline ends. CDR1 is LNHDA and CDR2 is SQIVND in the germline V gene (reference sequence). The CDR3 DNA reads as TGTGCCAGTAGTATCGGGGATCTCTACTCCAATCAGCCCCAGCATTTT. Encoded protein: CASSIGDLYSNQPQHF.

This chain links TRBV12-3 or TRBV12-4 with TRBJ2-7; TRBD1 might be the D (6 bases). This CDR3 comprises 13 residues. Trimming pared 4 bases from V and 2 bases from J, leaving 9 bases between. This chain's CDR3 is CASSYQGTYEQYF. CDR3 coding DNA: TGTGCCAGCAGTTATCAGGGGACCTACGAGCAGTACTTC.

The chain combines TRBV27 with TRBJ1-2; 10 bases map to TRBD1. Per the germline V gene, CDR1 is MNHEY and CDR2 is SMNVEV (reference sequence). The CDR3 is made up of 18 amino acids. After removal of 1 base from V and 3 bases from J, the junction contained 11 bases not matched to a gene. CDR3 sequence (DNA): TGTGCCAGCAGTTTATTGGGGACAGGGGAGAAATTTTACTATGGCTACACCTTC. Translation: CASSLLGTGEKFYYGYTF.

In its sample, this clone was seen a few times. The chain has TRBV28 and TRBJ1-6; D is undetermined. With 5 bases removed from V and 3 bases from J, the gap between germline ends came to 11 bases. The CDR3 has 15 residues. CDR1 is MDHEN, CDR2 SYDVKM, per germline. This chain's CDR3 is CASSPEGGYNSPLHF. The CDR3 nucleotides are TGTGCCAGCAGTCCGGAGGGTGGCTATAATTCACCCCTCCACTTT.

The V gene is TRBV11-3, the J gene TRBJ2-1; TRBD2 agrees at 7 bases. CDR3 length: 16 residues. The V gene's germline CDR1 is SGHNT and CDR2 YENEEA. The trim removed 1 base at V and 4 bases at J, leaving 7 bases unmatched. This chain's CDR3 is CASSLGISGVYNEQFF. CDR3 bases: TGTGCCAGCAGCTTAGGGATAAGCGGGGTATACAATGAGCAGTTCTTC.